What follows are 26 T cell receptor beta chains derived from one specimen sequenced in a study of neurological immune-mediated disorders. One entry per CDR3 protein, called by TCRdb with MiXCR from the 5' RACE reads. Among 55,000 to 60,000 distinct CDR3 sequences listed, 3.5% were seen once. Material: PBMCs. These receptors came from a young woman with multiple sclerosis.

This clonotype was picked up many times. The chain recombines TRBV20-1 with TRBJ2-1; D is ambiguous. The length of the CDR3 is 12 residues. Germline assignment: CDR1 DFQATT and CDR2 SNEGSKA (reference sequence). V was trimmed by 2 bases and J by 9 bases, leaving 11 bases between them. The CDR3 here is CSARPWTGEQFF. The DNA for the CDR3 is TGCAGTGCTAGACCCTGGACGGGTGAGCAGTTCTTC.

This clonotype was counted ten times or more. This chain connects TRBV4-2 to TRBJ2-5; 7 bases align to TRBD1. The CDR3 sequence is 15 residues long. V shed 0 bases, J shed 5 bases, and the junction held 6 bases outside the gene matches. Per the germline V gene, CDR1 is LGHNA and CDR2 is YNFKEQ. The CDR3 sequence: CASSQDRGQTETQYF. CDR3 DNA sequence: TGTGCCAGCAGCCAAGACCGGGGACAGACGGAGACCCAGTACTTC.

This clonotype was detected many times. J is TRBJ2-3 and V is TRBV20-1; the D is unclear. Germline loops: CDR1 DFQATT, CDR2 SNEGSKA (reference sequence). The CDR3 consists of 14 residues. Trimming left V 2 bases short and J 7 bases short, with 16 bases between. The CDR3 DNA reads TGCAGTGCTAGAAAACTGCTAGTACAGTATACGCAGTATTTT. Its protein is CSARKLLVQYTQYF.

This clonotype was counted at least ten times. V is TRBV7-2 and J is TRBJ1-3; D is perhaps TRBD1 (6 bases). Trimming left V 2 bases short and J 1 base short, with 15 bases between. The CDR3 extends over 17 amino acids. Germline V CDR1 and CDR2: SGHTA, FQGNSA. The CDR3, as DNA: TGTGCCAGCAGCTTATGGGAGGGGGGCCTTTCTGGAAACACCATATATTTT. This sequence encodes CASSLWEGGLSGNTIYF.

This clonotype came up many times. The CDR3 region has the DNA TGTGCCAGCAGTTACTCGGGGGGCGAGGCTTTCTTT. Translated, it gives CASSYSGGEAFF. The chain is built from TRBV6-5 and TRBJ1-1, with a weak D call TRBD1 (6 bases). The germline gives CDR1 MNHEY, CDR2 SVGAGI. With 0 bases removed from V and 11 bases from J, the gap between germline ends came to 10 bases. This CDR3 region has 12 residues.

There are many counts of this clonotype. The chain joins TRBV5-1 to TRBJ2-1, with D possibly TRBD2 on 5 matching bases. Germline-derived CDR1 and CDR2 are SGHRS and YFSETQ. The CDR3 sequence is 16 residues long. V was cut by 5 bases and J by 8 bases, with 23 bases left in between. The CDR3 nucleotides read TGCGCCAGCAGGCCGGGGTGGGCCAGAAGTGGCGATGAGCAGTTCTTC. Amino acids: CASRPGWARSGDEQFF.

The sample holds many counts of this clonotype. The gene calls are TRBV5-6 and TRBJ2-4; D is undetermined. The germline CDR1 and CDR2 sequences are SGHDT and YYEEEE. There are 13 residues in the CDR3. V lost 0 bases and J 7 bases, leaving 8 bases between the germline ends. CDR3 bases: TGTGCCAGCAGCTTGGCCGCAGGCAACATTCAGTACTTC. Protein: CASSLAAGNIQYF.

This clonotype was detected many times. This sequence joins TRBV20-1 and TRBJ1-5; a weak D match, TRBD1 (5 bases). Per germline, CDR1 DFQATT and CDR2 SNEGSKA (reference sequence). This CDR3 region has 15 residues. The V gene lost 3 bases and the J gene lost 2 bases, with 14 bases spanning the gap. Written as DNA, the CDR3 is TGCAGTGCTAGTGGGGCCCCAGCGGGCAATCAGCCCCAGCATTTT. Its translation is CSASGAPAGNQPQHF.

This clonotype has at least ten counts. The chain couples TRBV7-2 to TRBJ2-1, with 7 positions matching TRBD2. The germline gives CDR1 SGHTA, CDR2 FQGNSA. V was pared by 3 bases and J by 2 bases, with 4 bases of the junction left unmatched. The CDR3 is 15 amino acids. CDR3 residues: CASSFQRGTYNEQFF. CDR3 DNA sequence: TGTGCCAGCAGCTTCCAGCGGGGAACCTACAATGAGCAGTTCTTC.

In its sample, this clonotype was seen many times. The CDR3 sequence is CASRKGYTGELFF. As DNA, the CDR3 is TGTGCCAGCAGGAAGGGGTACACCGGGGAGCTGTTTTTT. The chain joins TRBV12-3 or TRBV12-4 to TRBJ2-2; perhaps TRBD1 as D (5 bases). The CDR3 sequence is 13 residues long. The V end lost 6 bases, the J end lost 3 bases, and 8 bases lay between the germline ends.

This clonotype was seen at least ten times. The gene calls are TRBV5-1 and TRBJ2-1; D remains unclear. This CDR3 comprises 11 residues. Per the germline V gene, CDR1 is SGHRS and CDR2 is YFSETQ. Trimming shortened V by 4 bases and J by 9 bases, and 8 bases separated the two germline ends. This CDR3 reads CASSRGPEQFF. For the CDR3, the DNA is TGCGCCAGCAGCAGAGGTCCTGAGCAGTTCTTC.

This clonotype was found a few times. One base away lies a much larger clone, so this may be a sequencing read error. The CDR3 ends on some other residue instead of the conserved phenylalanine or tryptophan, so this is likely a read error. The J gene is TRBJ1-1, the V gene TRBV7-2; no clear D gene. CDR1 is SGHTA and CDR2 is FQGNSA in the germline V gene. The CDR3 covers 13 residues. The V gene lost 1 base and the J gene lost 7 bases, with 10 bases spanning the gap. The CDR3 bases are TGTGCCAGCAGCTTAGGTGGGGTTTTTGAAGCTTTCTGT. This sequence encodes CASSLGGVFEAFC.

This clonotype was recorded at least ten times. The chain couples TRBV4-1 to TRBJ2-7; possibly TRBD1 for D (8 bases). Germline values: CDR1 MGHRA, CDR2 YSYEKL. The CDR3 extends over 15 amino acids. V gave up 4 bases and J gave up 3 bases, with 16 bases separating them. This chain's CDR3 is CASSPATGEGYEQYF. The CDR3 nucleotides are TGCGCCAGCAGCCCCGCGACAGGGGAGGGCTACGAGCAGTACTTC.

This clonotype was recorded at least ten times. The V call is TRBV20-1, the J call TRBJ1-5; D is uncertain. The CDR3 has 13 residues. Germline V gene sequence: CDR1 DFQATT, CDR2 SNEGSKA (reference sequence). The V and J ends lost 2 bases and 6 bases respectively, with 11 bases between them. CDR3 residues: CSARLSDSQPQHF. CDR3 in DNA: TGCAGTGCTAGACTTAGTGATAGTCAGCCCCAGCATTTT.

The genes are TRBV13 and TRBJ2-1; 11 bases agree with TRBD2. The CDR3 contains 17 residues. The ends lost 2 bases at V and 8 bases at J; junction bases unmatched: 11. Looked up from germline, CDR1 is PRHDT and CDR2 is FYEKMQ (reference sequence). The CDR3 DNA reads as TGTGCCAGCAGCTTAAGAGCTATAGCGGGGGGGCCTTATGAGCAGTTCTTC. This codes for CASSLRAIAGGPYEQFF. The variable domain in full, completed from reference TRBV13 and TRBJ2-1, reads AAGVIQSPRHLIKEKRETATLKCYPIPRHDTVYWYQQGPGQDPQFLISFYEKMQSDKGSIPDRFSAQQFSDYHSELNMSSLELGDSALYFCASSLRAIAGGPYEQFFGPGTRLTVL.

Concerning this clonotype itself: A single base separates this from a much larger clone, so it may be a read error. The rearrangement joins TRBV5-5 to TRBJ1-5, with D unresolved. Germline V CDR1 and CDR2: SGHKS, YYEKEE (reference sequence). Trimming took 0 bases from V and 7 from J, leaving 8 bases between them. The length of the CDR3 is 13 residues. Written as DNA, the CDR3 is TGTGCCAGCAGCTTGGGTCAGGAACAGCCCCAGCATTTT. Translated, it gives CASSLGQEQPQHF.

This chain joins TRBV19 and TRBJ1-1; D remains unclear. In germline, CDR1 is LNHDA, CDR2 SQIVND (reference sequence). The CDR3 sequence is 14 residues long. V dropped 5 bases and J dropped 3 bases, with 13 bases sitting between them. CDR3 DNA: TGTGCCAGTAGTTTGAGGGATTGGGACACTGAAGCTTTCTTT. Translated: CASSLRDWDTEAFF.

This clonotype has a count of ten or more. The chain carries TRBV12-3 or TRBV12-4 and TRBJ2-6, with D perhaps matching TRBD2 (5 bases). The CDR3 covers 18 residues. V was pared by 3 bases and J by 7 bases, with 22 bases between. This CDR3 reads CASSFSRGAFNIANVLTF. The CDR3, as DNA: TGTGCCAGCAGTTTTTCCCGGGGTGCTTTTAATATTGCCAACGTCCTGACTTTC.

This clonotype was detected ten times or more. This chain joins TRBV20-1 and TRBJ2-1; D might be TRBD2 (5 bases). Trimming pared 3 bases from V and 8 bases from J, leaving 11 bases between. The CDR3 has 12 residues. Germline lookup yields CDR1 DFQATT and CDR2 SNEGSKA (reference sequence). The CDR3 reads CSASIDYHEQFF. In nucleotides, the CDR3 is TGCAGTGCTAGCATCGACTATCATGAGCAGTTCTTC.

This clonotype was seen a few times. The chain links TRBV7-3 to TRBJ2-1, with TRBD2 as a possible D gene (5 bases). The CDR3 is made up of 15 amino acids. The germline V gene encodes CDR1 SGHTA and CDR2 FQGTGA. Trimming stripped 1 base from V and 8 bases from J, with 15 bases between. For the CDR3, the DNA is TGTGCCAGCAGCTTAATTGTAGGATCGGGGTATGAGCAGTTCTTC. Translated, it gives CASSLIVGSGYEQFF.

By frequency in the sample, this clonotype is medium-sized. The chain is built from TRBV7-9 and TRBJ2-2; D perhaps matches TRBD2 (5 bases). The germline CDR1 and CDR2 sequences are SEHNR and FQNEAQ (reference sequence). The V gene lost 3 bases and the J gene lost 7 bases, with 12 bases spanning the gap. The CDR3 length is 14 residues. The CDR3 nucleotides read TGTGCCAGCAGCTTCGAGGGAGCCGGCGGGGAGCTGTTTTTT. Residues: CASSFEGAGGELFF.

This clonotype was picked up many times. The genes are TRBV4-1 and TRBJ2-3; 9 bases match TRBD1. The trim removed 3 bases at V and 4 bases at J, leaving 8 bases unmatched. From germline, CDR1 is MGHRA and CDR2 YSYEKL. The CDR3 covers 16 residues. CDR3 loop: CASSQQNRGLSDTQYF. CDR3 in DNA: TGCGCCAGCAGCCAGCAAAACAGGGGGCTGTCAGATACGCAGTATTTT.

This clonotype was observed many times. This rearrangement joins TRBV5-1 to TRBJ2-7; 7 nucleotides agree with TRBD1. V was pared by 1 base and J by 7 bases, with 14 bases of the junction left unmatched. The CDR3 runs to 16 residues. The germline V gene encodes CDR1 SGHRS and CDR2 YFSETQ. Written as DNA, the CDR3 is TGCGCCAGCAGCTTGACCCCGGGACAGACGCGTTTGGAGCAGTACTTC. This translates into CASSLTPGQTRLEQYF.

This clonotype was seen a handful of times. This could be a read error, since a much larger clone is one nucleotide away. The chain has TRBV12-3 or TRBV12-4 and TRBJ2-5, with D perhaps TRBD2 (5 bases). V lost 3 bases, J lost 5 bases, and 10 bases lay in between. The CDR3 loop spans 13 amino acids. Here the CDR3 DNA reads TGTGCCAGCAGTTTGACTAAAGGGGAGACCCAGTACTTC. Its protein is CASSLTKGETQYF.

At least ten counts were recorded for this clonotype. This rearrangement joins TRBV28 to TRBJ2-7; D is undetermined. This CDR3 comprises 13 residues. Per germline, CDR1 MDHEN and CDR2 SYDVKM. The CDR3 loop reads CASWRASSYEQYF. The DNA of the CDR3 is TGTGCTTCCTGGCGTGCTAGCTCCTACGAGCAGTACTTC.

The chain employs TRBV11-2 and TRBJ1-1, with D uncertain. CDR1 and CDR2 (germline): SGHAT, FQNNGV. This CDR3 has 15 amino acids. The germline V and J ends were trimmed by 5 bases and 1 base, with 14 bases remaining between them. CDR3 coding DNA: TGTGCCAGCAGCCGGAGGAGTCCACCGAACACTGAAGCTTTCTTT. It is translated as CASSRRSPPNTEAFF. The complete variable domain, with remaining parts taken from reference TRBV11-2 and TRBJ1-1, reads EAGVAQSPRYKIIEKRQSVAFWCNPISGHATLYWYQQILGQGPKLLIQFQNNGVVDDSQLPKDRFSAERLKGVDSTLKIQPAKLEDSAVYLCASSRRSPPNTEAFFGQGTRLTVV.